The clone carrying this T cell receptor (delta chain) has a handful of counts. The likely explanation is a read error, given a far larger clone one base away. The identical CDR3 is also encoded by other nucleotide sequences in the sample. Sequencing used genomic DNA taken from PBMCs of patients and controls. The data derive from a study of gamma delta lymphoproliferative disorders and STAT genes. The CDR3 loop spans 21 amino acids. Per the germline V gene, CDR1 is GEAIGNYY and CDR2 is EKD. TCRdb reanalyzed the multiplex PCR reads using CATT. The sample yields around 3,700 delta-chain clones, about 1.2% seen once.

V usage is TRDV2 and J usage is TRDJ3, with 9 bases identical to TRDD3. The TCR originated in a human donor in good health. The sample was blood. CDR3 in DNA: TGTGCCTGTGACACAATAGCCGGGGATACGCGAAGCTCCTGGGACACCCGACAGATGTTCTTC. This gives the protein CACDTIAGDTRSSWDTRQMFF.